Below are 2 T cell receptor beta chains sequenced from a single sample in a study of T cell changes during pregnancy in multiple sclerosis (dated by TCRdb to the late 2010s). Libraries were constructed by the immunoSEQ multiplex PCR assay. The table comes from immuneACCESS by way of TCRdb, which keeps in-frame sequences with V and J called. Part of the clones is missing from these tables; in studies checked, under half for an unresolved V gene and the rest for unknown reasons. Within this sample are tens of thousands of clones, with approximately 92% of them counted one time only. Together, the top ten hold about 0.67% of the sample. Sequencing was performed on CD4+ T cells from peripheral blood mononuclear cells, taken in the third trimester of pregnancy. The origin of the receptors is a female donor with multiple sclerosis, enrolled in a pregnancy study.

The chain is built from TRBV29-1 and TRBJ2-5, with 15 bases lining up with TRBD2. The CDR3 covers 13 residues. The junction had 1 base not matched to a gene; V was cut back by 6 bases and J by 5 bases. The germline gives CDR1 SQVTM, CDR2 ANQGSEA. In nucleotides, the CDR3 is TGCAGCGTCGGGACTAGCGGGAGGGAGACCCAGTACTTC. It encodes CSVGTSGRETQYF.

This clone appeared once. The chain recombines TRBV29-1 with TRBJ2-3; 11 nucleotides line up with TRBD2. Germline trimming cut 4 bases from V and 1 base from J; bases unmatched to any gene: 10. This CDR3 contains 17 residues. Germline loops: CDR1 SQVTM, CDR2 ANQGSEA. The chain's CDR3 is CSVGGVGTSGRTDTQYF. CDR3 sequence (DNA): TGCAGCGTTGGGGGCGTGGGGACTAGCGGACGCACAGATACGCAGTATTTT.